The 8 T cell receptor beta chains presented below share a single source sample, sequenced in a study of T cell responses to AZD1222 COVID-19 vaccine. TCRdb's table, derived via immunoSEQ multiplex PCR, lists solely in-frame clones and lacks some. The top ten hold 0.5% to 0.7% of the sample, which has more than 250,000 clones, 80% to 95% seen once. This sample comprised peripheral blood, obtained on day 0 of AZD1222 vaccination. All receptors come from an adult in good health.

Only a few counts were recorded for this clone. The rearrangement joins TRBV7-9 to TRBJ1-5; D not certain. This CDR3 has 16 amino acids. V lost 1 base and J 3 bases, leaving 13 bases between the germline ends. Germline CDR1 reads SEHNR; CDR2 reads FQNEAQ (reference sequence). The CDR3 sequence: CASSLGHVSPNQPQHF. CDR3 bases: TGTGCCAGCAGCTTAGGACACGTTAGTCCCAATCAGCCCCAGCATTTT.

The V gene is TRBV6-6, the J gene TRBJ1-4; D might be TRBD1 (6 bases). V was trimmed by 8 bases and J by 8 bases, leaving 15 bases between them. The CDR3 covers 13 residues. Germline CDR1 and CDR2: MNHNY and SVGAGI (reference sequence). As DNA, the CDR3 is TGTGCCAGCGGTGGACAGCTCAAAGAAAAACTGTTTTTT. Translation gives CASGGQLKEKLFF.

The chain links TRBV20-1 to TRBJ1-4, with 7 nucleotides matching TRBD1. Per the germline V gene, CDR1 is DFQATT and CDR2 is SNEGSKA (reference sequence). The CDR3 extends over 11 amino acids. V gave up 6 bases and J gave up 11 bases; unmatched junction bases: 6. The CDR3 nucleotides are TGCAGTGCAGGGGACAGTTCCAAACTGTTTTTT. This codes for CSAGDSSKLFF.

V is TRBV29-1 and J is TRBJ1-3; D uncertain. The CDR3 runs to 13 residues. In germline, CDR1 is SQVTM, CDR2 ANQGSEA. Trimming shortened V by 5 bases and J by 0 bases, and 8 bases separated the two germline ends. The CDR3 bases are TGCAGCGTTCGGCCCAACTCTGGAAACACCATATATTTT. The encoded protein is CSVRPNSGNTIYF.

This chain uses TRBV2 with TRBJ2-1; TRBD2 matches 9 bases. The CDR3 covers 13 residues. The junction had 7 bases not matched to a gene; V was cut back by 7 bases and J by 9 bases. Germline-derived CDR1 and CDR2 are SNHLY and FYNNEI. The CDR3 nucleotides are TGTGCCAGCACCCTTATAGCGGGGGTTGAGCAGTTCTTC. This sequence encodes CASTLIAGVEQFF.

A few counts support this clone. The rearrangement uses TRBV12-3 or TRBV12-4 and TRBJ1-4; D might be TRBD1 (5 bases). CDR3 length: 13 residues. V was clipped by 7 bases and J by 8 bases, with 14 bases between them. The CDR3: CASIRVGEEKLFF. DNA for the CDR3: TGTGCCAGCATCAGGGTCGGTGAAGAAAAACTGTTTTTT.

The CDR3 is CASSQDGATGIYGYTF. Here the CDR3 DNA reads TGCGCCAGCAGCCAAGATGGGGCGACAGGGATTTATGGCTACACCTTC. This chain links TRBV4-3 with TRBJ1-2; TRBD1 aligns across 7 bases. The CDR3 length is 16 residues. Germline V CDR1 and CDR2: LGHNA, YSLEER. V was clipped by 0 bases and J by 5 bases; unmatched bases: 9.

The CDR3 region has the DNA TGTGCCAGCAGCTTAGGAGACCAGGGGGCTCGTGGCTACACCTTC. This translates into CASSLGDQGARGYTF. The chain joins TRBV7-9 to TRBJ1-2; the match to TRBD1 covers 8 bases. Germline values: CDR1 SEHNR, CDR2 FQNEAQ (reference sequence). The CDR3 spans 15 residues. V dropped 1 base and J dropped 7; count of bases not matched to a gene: 8.